This T cell receptor (beta chain) was retrieved from a study of tumor and adjacent non-tumor tissue in lung cancer. Study-level background: Histology: around twelve adenocarcinoma, a couple of squamous cell carcinoma, 1 small cell lung cancer.

The template was RNA from unsorted bulk tissue. Distant lung tissue was collected more than 3 cm away from the tumor edge. Findings and limits, study-wide: Top 100 clones took a larger repertoire share in normal lung. Significantly higher TCR diversity was found in tumor than normal lung.

This clonotype was seen once. The antigen is not known. Without the conserved terminal phenylalanine or tryptophan, this CDR3 likely stems from a read error. TCRbeta libraries were built with three rounds of nested PCR, modified from ARM-PCR. TCRdb reprocessed the multiplex PCR reads via MiXCR and lists one record per CDR3 protein. Among 80,000 or so distinct CDR3 sequences listed, more than 80% were seen once. This clonotype was obtained from a man aged 55 to 69 with non-small cell lung cancer. The sample comprised distant non-tumor lung tissue.

The CDR3 coding sequence is TGTGCCAGCAGCTTACCCCATACAGGGGCGGAGAGCACCATATATTCT. Residues: CASSLPHTGAESTIYS. The chain is built from TRBV11-2 and TRBJ1-3, with 7 bases fitting TRBD1. The V segment lost 2 bases and the J segment 9 bases; nucleotides outside the gene matches: 13. Germline-derived CDR1 and CDR2 are SGHAT and FQNNGV. The CDR3 runs 16 residues.